One and the same sample provided the 24 T cell receptor beta chains below, sequenced in a study of human T cells and chemical hapten exposure. TCRdb re-derived calls from the RACE reads in MiXCR, one entry per CDR3 protein. The profile shows 340,000 or so distinct CDR3 sequences, roughly 6.9% of them singletons. Time point here: patch test 1, 2 weeks after DPC sensitization. Stated treatment: therapeutic diphenylcyclopropenone sensitization with weekly scalp DPC. The sample in question was whole blood, obtained in connection with sensitization to the hapten diphenylcyclopropenone (DPC). The source is a woman under 30 with alopecia areata. Some clones in this sample may be carry-over from other donors' samples.

This clonotype has ten or more counts. This rearrangement joins TRBV12-3 or TRBV12-4 to TRBJ2-5, with TRBD1 matching over 8 bases. This CDR3 region has 13 residues. V shed 6 bases, J shed 7 bases, and the junction held 7 bases outside the gene matches. As DNA, the CDR3 is TGTGCCAGCAGAATGACAGGGGATGGGACCCAGTACTTC. Translating gives CASRMTGDGTQYF.

This clonotype turned up a few times. The gene calls are TRBV7-2 and TRBJ1-6, with a possible D match to TRBD1 (6 bases). Looked up from germline, CDR1 is SGHTA and CDR2 is FQGNSA. Trimming cost V 7 bases and J 5 bases, with 15 bases left between them. The CDR3 covers 15 residues. CDR3 protein: CASTGTGTNNSPLHF. The CDR3 bases are TGTGCCAGCACCGGAACAGGGACCAATAATTCACCCCTCCACTTT.

At least ten counts were recorded for this clonotype. This rearrangement joins TRBV4-2 to TRBJ1-1, with TRBD1 identical over 10 bases. J lost 5 bases, V lost 4 bases, and 10 bases had no gene match. This CDR3 has 16 amino acids. Germline V gene data show CDR1 as LGHNA and CDR2 as YNFKEQ. The CDR3 reads CASSLGQGEPGTEAFF. CDR3 sequence (DNA): TGTGCCAGCAGCCTAGGACAGGGGGAGCCTGGTACTGAAGCTTTCTTT.

This clonotype was counted between two and nine times. This chain connects TRBV4-3 to TRBJ2-7; tentative D call: TRBD1 (5 bases). The CDR3 runs to 16 residues. Trimming shortened V by 1 base and J by 4 bases, and 17 bases separated the two germline ends. Germline CDR1 is LGHNA and CDR2 is YSLEER. CDR3 nucleotide sequence: TGCGCCAGCAGCCAAGGTATAAGTCAGGGAACGTACGAGCAGTACTTC. Residues: CASSQGISQGTYEQYF.

This clonotype showed up just a few times. The chain joins TRBV6-6 to TRBJ2-5; tentatively, D is TRBD1 or TRBD2 (5 bases each). Germline lookup yields CDR1 MNHNY and CDR2 SVGAGI (reference sequence). The V gene lost 6 bases and the J gene lost 4 bases, with 15 bases spanning the gap. This CDR3 has 14 residues. The CDR3: CASSLGEPGETQYF. For the CDR3, the DNA is TGTGCCAGCAGCTTGGGGGAGCCTGGAGAGACCCAGTACTTC.

This clonotype has only a few counts. The chain carries TRBV2 and TRBJ1-1, with TRBD1 identical over 11 bases. The germline V gene has CDR1 SNHLY and CDR2 FYNNEI. The CDR3 consists of 14 residues. The V and J ends lost 6 bases and 5 bases, in that order; junction bases with no gene match: 5. Written as DNA, the CDR3 is TGTGCCAGCAGGGACAGGGGGCGTCAGACTGAAGCTTTCTTT. Amino acids: CASRDRGRQTEAFF. Drawing the rest from reference TRBV2 and TRBJ1-1, the complete variable domain is EPEVTQTPSHQVTQMGQEVILRCVPISNHLYFYWYRQILGQKVEFLVSFYNNEISEKSEIFDDQFSVERPDGSNFTLKIRSTKLEDSAMYFCASRDRGRQTEAFFGQGTRLTVV.

This sequence joins TRBV6-5 and TRBJ2-1; D is undetermined. CDR1 is MNHEY and CDR2 is SVGAGI in the germline V gene. CDR3 length: 17 residues. Trimming pared 6 bases from V and 6 bases from J, leaving 24 bases between. The CDR3 coding sequence is TGTGCCAGCAGCCCTTCCTCTACGGTGGGCAAAGGCAATGAGCAGTTCTTC. Translating it yields CASSPSSTVGKGNEQFF.

The CDR3 nucleotides are TGCGCCAGCAGGGATAGGGTCTCTGGGGCCAACGTCCTGACTTTC. It codes for CASRDRVSGANVLTF. V and J are TRBV5-1 and TRBJ2-6; D is uncertain. Germline V lookup: CDR1 SGHRS, CDR2 YFSETQ. The CDR3 runs to 15 residues. V dropped 5 bases and J dropped 0 bases, with 9 bases sitting between them.

This clonotype was recorded at least ten times. This chain links TRBV29-1 with TRBJ2-5, with D unclear. The CDR3 has 12 residues. The V end was cut by 4 bases, the J end by 3 bases, with 9 bases between. Germline V gene lookup returns CDR1 SQVTM and CDR2 ANQGSEA. CDR3 amino acids: CSVGASEETQYF. The CDR3 region has the DNA TGCAGCGTTGGGGCAAGCGAAGAGACCCAGTACTTC.

This clonotype was counted between two and nine times. The chain is built from TRBV12-3 or TRBV12-4 and TRBJ2-3; D possibly uses TRBD1 or TRBD2 (7 bases each). The CDR3 length is 15 residues. Trimming pared 5 bases from V and 2 bases from J, leaving 14 bases between. The CDR3 DNA sequence: TGTGCCAGCAGTCAGGGGGGGGCGATCACAGATACGCAGTATTTT. Protein sequence: CASSQGGAITDTQYF.

By share of the sample, this clonotype is medium-sized. The gene calls are TRBV2 and TRBJ1-1, with 7 bases fitting TRBD1. With 5 bases clipped from V and 3 bases from J, the junction kept 6 bases outside the gene matches. Looked up from germline, CDR1 is SNHLY and CDR2 is FYNNEI. CDR3 length: 14 residues. This CDR3 is CASSPLTGDTEAFF. The CDR3 DNA reads TGTGCCAGCAGTCCACTAACAGGGGACACTGAAGCTTTCTTT.

This clonotype appeared many times. The genes are TRBV6-2 or TRBV6-3 and TRBJ2-5, with TRBD1 identical over 8 bases. The V segment lost 8 bases and the J segment 2 bases; nucleotides outside the gene matches: 10. Germline loops: CDR1 MNHEY, CDR2 SVGEGT. The CDR3 has 15 residues. The CDR3 spells CASLEVGTGQETQYF. The CDR3 nucleotides are TGTGCCAGCCTGGAGGTGGGGACAGGTCAAGAGACCCAGTACTTC.

This chain joins TRBV5-5 and TRBJ2-7; TRBD1 agrees at 7 bases. This CDR3 has 17 amino acids. Trimming took 1 base from V and 3 from J; bases not matched to a gene: 13. The germline V gene has CDR1 SGHKS and CDR2 YYEKEE (reference sequence). The CDR3 nucleotides are TGTGCCAGCAGCTTGACCGAAATCGGGACAGCCCTCTACGAGCAGTACTTC. This gives the protein CASSLTEIGTALYEQYF.

This clonotype was counted only a few times. The chain employs TRBV4-3 and TRBJ2-1; 9 bases fit TRBD2. The V segment lost 2 bases and the J segment 8 bases; nucleotides outside the gene matches: 13. Germline loops: CDR1 LGHNA, CDR2 YSLEER. The CDR3 totals 17 residues. The CDR3 DNA reads TGCGCCAGCAGCCAATCGGTAGGCGGGGGGGCCAGGGATGAGCAGTTCTTC. Translated, it gives CASSQSVGGGARDEQFF.

The sample holds a few counts of this clonotype. The chain combines TRBV10-3 with TRBJ2-6, with 11 bases aligning to TRBD1. The V gene's germline CDR1 is ENHRY and CDR2 SYGVKD. The V gene end was trimmed by 5 bases and the J gene end by 2 bases; junction bases not matched to a gene: 5. The CDR3 runs 17 residues. The CDR3: CAISFGQGATGANVLTF. The CDR3 DNA reads TGTGCCATCAGTTTTGGACAGGGGGCAACTGGGGCCAACGTCCTGACTTTC.

V and J are TRBV29-1 and TRBJ1-1; 12 bases agree with TRBD1. Germline V lookup: CDR1 SQVTM, CDR2 ANQGSEA. V was pared by 4 bases and J by 3 bases, with 15 bases of the junction left unmatched. The CDR3 spans 18 residues. CDR3 protein: CSVAGRNRDRGRDTEAFF. The CDR3 DNA reads as TGCAGCGTTGCGGGTCGAAACCGGGACAGGGGGCGCGACACTGAAGCTTTCTTT.

The chain links TRBV2 to TRBJ2-3; D is unresolved. The V and J ends lost 7 bases and 0 bases respectively, with 11 bases between them. The CDR3 has 14 residues. Germline loops: CDR1 SNHLY, CDR2 FYNNEI. The CDR3 spells CASTPTLSTDTQYF. Here the CDR3 DNA reads TGTGCCAGCACCCCGACCCTTAGCACAGATACGCAGTATTTT.

This clonotype was seen a few times. The chain links TRBV19 to TRBJ2-2; TRBD2 matches at 7 bases. The V segment lost 2 bases and the J segment 5 bases; nucleotides outside the gene matches: 5. Germline V lookup: CDR1 LNHDA, CDR2 SQIVND (reference sequence). The CDR3 spans 15 residues. The chain's CDR3 is CASSISGGGTGELFF. The CDR3 nucleotides are TGTGCCAGTAGTATAAGTGGCGGGGGAACCGGGGAGCTGTTTTTT.

This clonotype was detected many times. The rearrangement joins TRBV29-1 to TRBJ2-1, with 8 bases aligning to TRBD1. V was pared by 1 base and J by 6 bases, with 8 bases of the junction left unmatched. The CDR3 sequence is 15 residues long. Germline loops: CDR1 SQVTM, CDR2 ANQGSEA. The CDR3 loop is CSVEGLDRDANEQFF. CDR3 in DNA: TGCAGCGTTGAAGGGCTGGACAGGGATGCCAATGAGCAGTTCTTC.

This clonotype was counted at least ten times. V and J are TRBV28 and TRBJ2-7, with D unclear. CDR1 MDHEN and CDR2 SYDVKM come from the germline V gene. The CDR3 has 14 residues. The V end was cut by 1 base, the J end by 0 bases, with 7 bases between. The CDR3 region has the DNA TGTGCCAGCAGTTTATCGGCGATCTCCTACGAGCAGTACTTC. Its translation: CASSLSAISYEQYF.

This sequence joins TRBV5-1 and TRBJ1-2, with D unclear. The CDR3 runs 13 residues. Trimming removed 3 bases from V and 6 bases from J, with 12 bases in between. Germline CDR1 SGHRS, CDR2 YFSETQ. CDR3 sequence: CASSSGGPDGYTF. The CDR3 DNA follows: TGCGCCAGCAGCTCCGGTGGGCCAGATGGCTACACCTTC.

This clonotype was counted a few times. The chain links TRBV5-1 to TRBJ2-3; 7 nucleotides match TRBD1. V trimming: 5 bases; J trimming: 1 base; junction bases outside the gene matches: 1. The CDR3 is 13 residues long. The germline gives CDR1 SGHRS, CDR2 YFSETQ. As DNA, the CDR3 is TGCGCCAGCAGGGGACAGCGCACAGATACGCAGTATTTT. This sequence encodes CASRGQRTDTQYF.

V and J are TRBV4-2 and TRBJ2-5, with TRBD2 matching 8 bases. Trimming cost V 1 base and J 4 bases; bases outside gene matches: 5. CDR3 length: 15 amino acids. CDR1 is LGHNA, CDR2 YNFKEQ, per germline. CDR3 protein: CASSQGGLVLETQYF. The CDR3 DNA reads TGTGCCAGCAGCCAAGGGGGACTAGTATTAGAGACCCAGTACTTC.

This clonotype has just a few counts. The chain carries TRBV12-3 or TRBV12-4 and TRBJ1-1, with no clear D. The CDR3 contains 12 residues. V lost 5 bases to trimming and J lost 6 bases, with 10 bases between them. CDR3 nucleotide sequence: TGTGCCAGCAGTCCTACGGAGCCTGAAGCTTTCTTT. As protein: CASSPTEPEAFF.